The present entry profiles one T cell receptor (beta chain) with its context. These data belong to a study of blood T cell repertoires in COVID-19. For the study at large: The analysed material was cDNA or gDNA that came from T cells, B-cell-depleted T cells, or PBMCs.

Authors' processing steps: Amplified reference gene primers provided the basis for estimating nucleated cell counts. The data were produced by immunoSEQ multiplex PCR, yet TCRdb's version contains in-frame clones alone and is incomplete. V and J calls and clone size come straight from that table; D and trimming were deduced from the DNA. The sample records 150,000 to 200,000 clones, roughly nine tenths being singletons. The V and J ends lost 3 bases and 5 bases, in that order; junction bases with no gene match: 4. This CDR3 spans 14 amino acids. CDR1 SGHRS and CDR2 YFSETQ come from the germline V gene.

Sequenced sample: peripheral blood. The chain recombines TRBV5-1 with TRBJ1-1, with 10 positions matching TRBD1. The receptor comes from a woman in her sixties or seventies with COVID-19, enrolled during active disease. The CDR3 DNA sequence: TGCGCCAGCAGCTCCCGGGACAGGGGAACTGAAGCTTTCTTT. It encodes CASSSRDRGTEAFF.